This TCR beta chain was captured by sequencing in a study of PD-L1 blockade in urothelial cancer. Study background: In terms of prior chemotherapy, patients had received 0 to 3 regimens. When blood samples were assessed, the median T cell count was approximately 140,000.

Notes on this clone: What it binds is unknown.

Findings and caveats of the study: In blood at 3 weeks, tumor-associated clones expanded more among patients with durable benefit. When pretreatment blood TCR clonality was below the median, it predicted better survival.

Trimming at V came to 0 bases and at J to 0 bases, leaving 3 bases not matched to a gene. CDR3 length: 16 amino acids. Per germline, CDR1 SGHRS and CDR2 YFSETQ. Libraries were prepared by immunoSEQ multiplex PCR; TCRdb keeps only in-frame clonotypes and omits some of them. This sample has roughly 43,000 clones, with 65% to 85% found just once. Time point here: pretreatment peripheral blood. The TCR sequence derives from a man aged 55 to 69 with urothelial cancer. The chain carries TRBV5-1 and TRBJ2-3; the match to TRBD2 covers 8 bases. Here the sequenced sample was PBMCs, taken around atezolizumab (anti-PD-L1) treatment. The CDR3 coding sequence is TGCGCCAGCAGCTTGGGCGGGAGGCCCAGCACAGATACGCAGTATTTT. It specifies CASSLGGRPSTDTQYF. Based on the CDR3 plus reference TRBV5-1 and TRBJ2-3, the full variable domain is KAGVTQTPRYLIKTRGQQVTLSCSPISGHRSVSWYQQTPGQGLQFLFEYFSETQRNKGNFPGRFSGRQFSNSRSEMNVSTLELGDSALYLCASSLGGRPSTDTQYFGPGTRLTVL.